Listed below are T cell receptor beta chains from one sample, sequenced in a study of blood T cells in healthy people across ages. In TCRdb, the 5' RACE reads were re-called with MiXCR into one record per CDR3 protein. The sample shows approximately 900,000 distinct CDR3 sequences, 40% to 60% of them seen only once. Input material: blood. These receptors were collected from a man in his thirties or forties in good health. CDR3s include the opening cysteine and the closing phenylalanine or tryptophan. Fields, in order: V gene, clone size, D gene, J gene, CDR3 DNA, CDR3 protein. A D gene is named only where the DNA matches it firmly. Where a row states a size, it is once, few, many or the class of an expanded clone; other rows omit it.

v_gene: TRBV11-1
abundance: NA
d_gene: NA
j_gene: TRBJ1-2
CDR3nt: TGTGCCAGCAGCGCGGGGGGACACTATGGCTACACCTTC
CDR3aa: CASSAGGHYGYTF

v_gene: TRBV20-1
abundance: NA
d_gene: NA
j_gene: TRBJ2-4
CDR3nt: TGCAGTGCTAGCAACTACGAGGTCGCAGGGGCCGACCTGAGAGCCAAAAACATTCAGTACTTC
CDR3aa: CSASNYEVAGADLRAKNIQYF

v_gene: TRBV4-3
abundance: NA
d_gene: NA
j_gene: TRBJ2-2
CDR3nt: TGCGCCAGCAGCCAATCAACGGGAGGGGGCAACACCGGGGAGCTGTTTTTT
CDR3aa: CASSQSTGGGNTGELFF

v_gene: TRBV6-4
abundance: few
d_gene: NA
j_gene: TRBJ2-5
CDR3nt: TGTGCCAGCAGTGATCGAGAGGGTTACAAGCAGTACTTC
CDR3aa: CASSDREGYKQYF

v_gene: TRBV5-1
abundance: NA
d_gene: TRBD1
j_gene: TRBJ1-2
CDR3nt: TGCGCCAGCAGCCCCCTCGGAGGGGGCAGTGGATTCTATGGCTACACCTTC
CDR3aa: CASSPLGGGSGFYGYTF

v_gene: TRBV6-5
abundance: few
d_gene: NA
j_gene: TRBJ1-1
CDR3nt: TGTGCCAGCAGTCCCCTGGGGGGTGGTACTGAAGCTTTCTTT
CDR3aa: CASSPLGGGTEAFF

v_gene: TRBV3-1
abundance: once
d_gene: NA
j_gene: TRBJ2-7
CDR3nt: TGTGCCAGCTCTTCCGGCAGGGTCAGCTACGAGCAGTACTTC
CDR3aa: CASSSGRVSYEQYF

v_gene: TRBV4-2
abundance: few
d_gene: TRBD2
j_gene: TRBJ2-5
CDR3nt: TGTGCCAGCAGCCTTGGGACTAGCGGGGGGGGCCAAGAGACCCAGTACTTC
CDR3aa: CASSLGTSGGGQETQYF

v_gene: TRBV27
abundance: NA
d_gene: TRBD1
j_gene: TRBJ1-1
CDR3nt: TGTGCCAGCACCAGGGGGTACGGCACTGAAGCTTTCTTT
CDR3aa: CASTRGYGTEAFF

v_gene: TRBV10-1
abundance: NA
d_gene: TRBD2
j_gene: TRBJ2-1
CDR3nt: TGCGCCAGCAGGAGGACTAGCGTTTCCTACAATGAGCAGTTCTTC
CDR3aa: CASRRTSVSYNEQFF

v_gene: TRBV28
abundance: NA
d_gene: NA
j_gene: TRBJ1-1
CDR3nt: TGTGCCAGCAGTCCCCGAGGCAGCAGGTCGCACACTGAAGCTTTCTTT
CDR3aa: CASSPRGSRSHTEAFF

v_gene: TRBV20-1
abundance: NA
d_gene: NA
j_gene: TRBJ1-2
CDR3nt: TGCAGTGCTAGAGATCACATGGGTTTCTATGGCTACACCTTC
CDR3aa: CSARDHMGFYGYTF

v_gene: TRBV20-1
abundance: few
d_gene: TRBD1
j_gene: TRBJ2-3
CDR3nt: TGCAGTGCTAGAGACCCCTTGCAGGGGGATTACACAGATACGCAGTATTTT
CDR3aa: CSARDPLQGDYTDTQYF

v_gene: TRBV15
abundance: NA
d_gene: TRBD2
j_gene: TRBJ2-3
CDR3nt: TGTGCCACCAGCAGAGAGGGCGGGGGGTTCACAGATACGCAGTATTTT
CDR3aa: CATSREGGGFTDTQYF

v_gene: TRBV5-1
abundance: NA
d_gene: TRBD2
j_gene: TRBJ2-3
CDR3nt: TGCGCCAGCAGCTCCGTGGGGGGGAACGCAGATACGCAGTATTTT
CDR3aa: CASSSVGGNADTQYF

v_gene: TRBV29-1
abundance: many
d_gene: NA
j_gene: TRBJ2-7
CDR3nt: TGCAGCGTGCGGATAGTGAGCTCCTACGAGCAGTACTTC
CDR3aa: CSVRIVSSYEQYF

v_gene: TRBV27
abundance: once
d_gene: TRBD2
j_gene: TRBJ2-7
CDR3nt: TGTGCCAGCAGTCCGTGGGAGGGGTACGAGCAGTACTTC
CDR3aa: CASSPWEGYEQYF

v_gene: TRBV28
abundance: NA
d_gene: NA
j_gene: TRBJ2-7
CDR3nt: TGTGCCAGCAGCCCCAGAGGCAGGACCTCCTACGAGCAGTACTTC
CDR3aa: CASSPRGRTSYEQYF

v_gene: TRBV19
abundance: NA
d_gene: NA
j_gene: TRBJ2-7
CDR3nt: TGTGCCAGTAGTATTCGGGTGGTAACCTACGAGCAGTACTTC
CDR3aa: CASSIRVVTYEQYF

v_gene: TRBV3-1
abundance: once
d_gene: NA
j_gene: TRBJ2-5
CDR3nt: TGTGCCAGCAGCCCTAGGGGCGGGACCCAGTACTTC
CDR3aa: CASSPRGGTQYF

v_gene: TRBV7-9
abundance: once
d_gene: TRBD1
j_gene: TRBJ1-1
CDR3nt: TGTGCCAGCAGGTCACAGGGGCCGAGCACTGAAGCTTTCTTT
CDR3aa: CASRSQGPSTEAFF

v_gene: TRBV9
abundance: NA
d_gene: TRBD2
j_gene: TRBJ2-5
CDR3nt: TGTGCCAGCAGCGTTCTAGCGGGAGGGGGGACAGAGACCCAGTACTTC
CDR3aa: CASSVLAGGGTETQYF

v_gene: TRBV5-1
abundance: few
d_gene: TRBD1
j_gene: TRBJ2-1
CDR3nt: TGCGCCAGCAGCTCGGGGACAGGGGAGGACAATGAGCAGTTCTTC
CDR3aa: CASSSGTGEDNEQFF

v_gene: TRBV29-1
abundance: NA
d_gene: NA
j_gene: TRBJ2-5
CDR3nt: TGCAGCGTTCGGGGGACAAGCGAGACCCAGTACTTC
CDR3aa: CSVRGTSETQYF

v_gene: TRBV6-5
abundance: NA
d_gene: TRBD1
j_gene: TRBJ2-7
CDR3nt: TGTGCCAGCAGCCTCACAGGGGGACGAAGCTACGAGCAGTACTTC
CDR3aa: CASSLTGGRSYEQYF

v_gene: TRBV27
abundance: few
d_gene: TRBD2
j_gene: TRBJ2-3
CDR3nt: TGTGCCAGCAGTTTATCGACGGGGGGGCCTCCAGATACGCAGTATTTT
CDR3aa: CASSLSTGGPPDTQYF

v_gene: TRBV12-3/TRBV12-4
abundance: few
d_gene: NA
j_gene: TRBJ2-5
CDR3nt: TGTGCCAGCAGACGGGGTGACCAGTACTTC
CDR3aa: CASRRGDQYF

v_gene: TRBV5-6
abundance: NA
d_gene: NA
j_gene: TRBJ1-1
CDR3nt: TGTGCCAGCAGCTGGACACGGCTTAACACTGAAGCTTTCTTT
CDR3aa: CASSWTRLNTEAFF

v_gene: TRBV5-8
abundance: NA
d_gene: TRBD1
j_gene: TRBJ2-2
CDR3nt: TGTGCCAGCAGCTCAGCCCCGGGACAGGGGCACACCGGGGAGCTGTTTTTT
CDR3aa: CASSSAPGQGHTGELFF

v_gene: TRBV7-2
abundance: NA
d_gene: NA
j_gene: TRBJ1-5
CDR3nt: TGTGCCAGCAGCTTGAACATACAGCAGCCCCAGCATTTT
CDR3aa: CASSLNIQQPQHF

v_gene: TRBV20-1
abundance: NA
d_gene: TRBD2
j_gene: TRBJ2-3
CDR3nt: TGCAGTGCCCCGCGCCGGGGGGGGATTACAGATACGCAGTATTTT
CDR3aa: CSAPRRGGITDTQYF

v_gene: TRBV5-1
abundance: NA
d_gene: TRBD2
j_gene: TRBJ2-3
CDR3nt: TGCGCCAGCAGCTTCCTTGGCGGGGGGGCGGATACGCAGTATTTT
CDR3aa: CASSFLGGGADTQYF

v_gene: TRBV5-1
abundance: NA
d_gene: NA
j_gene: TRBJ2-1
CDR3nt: TGCGCCAGCAGCGCGGGGACAGTAGGTGAGCAGTTCTTC
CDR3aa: CASSAGTVGEQFF

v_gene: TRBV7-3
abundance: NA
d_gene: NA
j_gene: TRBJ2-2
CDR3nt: TGTGCCAGCAGCTTAGTCGGTGGGGGATCCGGGGAGCTGTTTTTT
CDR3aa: CASSLVGGGSGELFF